Below, one T cell receptor (beta chain) is given with its context. The antigen is not known. CDR3 length: 15 residues. Germline V CDR1 and CDR2: KGHSH, LQKENI. The ends were cut back, 2 bases at V and 5 bases at J, with 15 bases in the middle. This specimen belongs to a study of T cell responses to AZD1222 COVID-19 vaccine. Produced via immunoSEQ multiplex PCR; TCRdb's table is partial and in-frame only. The sample yields roughly 80,000 clones, less than 95% seen once. Doses given second, at about 4 or about 12 weeks, were pooled. General study findings and limits: With dominance at 160-218 and 743-854, vaccine-associated CD4 TCRs spanned spike. Possibly, clonal diversity was underestimated; donors were largely white British and included more females. Just a handful of people given AZD1222 tested seropositive at baseline.

This sequence joins TRBV18 and TRBJ2-5, with D maybe TRBD1 (6 bases). This TCR derives from an adult who received the AZD1222 COVID-19 vaccine. Sample: peripheral blood, taken 28 days after the second AZD1222 dose. The CDR3 is CASSPVDRLMETQYF. In DNA, the CDR3 is TGTGCCAGCTCACCAGTGGACAGACTTATGGAGACCCAGTACTTC.